These T cell receptor beta chains were read from a single sample in a study of identical twins. TCRdb redid the calling of the 5' RACE reads with MiXCR, one entry per CDR3 protein. The sample holds around 240,000 distinct CDR3 sequences; roughly 7% are singletons and the top ten take more than 3%. Another study also made use of these data, one on yellow fever vaccine responses in identical twins.

The sequenced sample consisted of memory (CD45RO+) T cells sorted from blood. Source of these receptors: a woman aged 18-30 years in good health. CDR3s include the opening cysteine and the closing phenylalanine or tryptophan. The order of the fields is V gene, clone size, D gene, J gene, CDR3 DNA, CDR3 protein. D genes are given only for firm matches. Clone size is shown for a subset of rows, as once, few, many or a class of expanded clone.

TRBV5-1,many,-,TRBJ2-2,TGCGCCAGCAGCTTGAGACTAGAACGCTTCGGGGAGCTGTTTTTT,CASSLRLERFGELFF
TRBV4-1,many,-,TRBJ2-5,TGCGCCAGCAGCCCGGGGGAAGGGACACTCCAAGAGACCCAGTACTTC,CASSPGEGTLQETQYF
TRBV7-6,-,-,TRBJ2-5,TGTGCCAGCAGCTTAGCAGTGGAAGGGACCCAGTACTTC,CASSLAVEGTQYF
TRBV20-1,few,TRBD2,TRBJ2-1,TGCAGTGCTATACCGGGACTAGCGGTTTACAATGAGCAGTTCTTC,CSAIPGLAVYNEQFF
TRBV5-5,few,-,TRBJ2-2,TGTGCCAGCAGCTTGAGAGGGGTTGGCGGGGAGCTGTTTTTT,CASSLRGVGGELFF
TRBV18,few,-,TRBJ2-1,TGTGCCAGCTCACGCGGGACAGCCTCCTACAATGAGCAGTTCTTC,CASSRGTASYNEQFF
TRBV9,-,TRBD2,TRBJ2-1,TGTGCCAGCAGCAGAGGAGGGGCGGGAGATCGGAATGAGCAGTTCTTC,CASSRGGAGDRNEQFF
TRBV9,few,TRBD1,TRBJ1-5,TGTGCCAGCAGCCCCTCGGGGGGGACAGCGGGCCAGCCCCAGCATTTT,CASSPSGGTAGQPQHF
TRBV2,many,-,TRBJ1-3,TGTGCCAGCAGTGCGGTAGGAGGAAACACCATATATTTT,CASSAVGGNTIYF
TRBV7-6,few,-,TRBJ2-3,TGTGCCAGCAGCTCAACCCCTGCGGGACAGAAAACCACAGATACGCAGTATTTT,CASSSTPAGQKTTDTQYF
TRBV28,few,-,TRBJ2-5,TGTGCCAGCAGTTCCGGTGGGGTGGGGCCCCAAGAGACCCAGTACTTC,CASSSGGVGPQETQYF
TRBV13,many,-,TRBJ1-1,TGTGCCAGCAGCTCCCAGTCCGACACTGAAGCTTTCTTT,CASSSQSDTEAFF
TRBV6-1,-,-,TRBJ2-3,TGTGCCAGCACCCTAGGGGGGGTTGGTGAAGATACGCAGTATTTT,CASTLGGVGEDTQYF
TRBV20-1,few,-,TRBJ1-1,TGCAGTGCTACACCATGGGGGGCTGAAGCTTTCTTT,CSATPWGAEAFF
TRBV7-9,many,TRBD2,TRBJ2-1,TGTGCCAGCAGCTTACTAGCGGGGGGTTACAATGAGCAGTTCTTC,CASSLLAGGYNEQFF
TRBV24-1,many,-,TRBJ2-1,TGTGCCACCAGTGATTTAGGGGGGCTCTGGAATGAGCAGTTCTTC,CATSDLGGLWNEQFF
TRBV4-1,many,-,TRBJ1-1,TGCGCCAGCAGCCAAGATTGGGCCAGGGTCACTGAAGCTTTCTTT,CASSQDWARVTEAFF
TRBV12-5,-,-,TRBJ1-1,TGTGCTAGTGGTTTGGTAATCCGGGGGCGAGGTGAAGCTTTCTTT,CASGLVIRGRGEAFF
TRBV12-3/TRBV12-4,-,-,TRBJ1-3,TGTGCCAGCAGTCGGACAGCGGCTGGAAACACCATATATTTT,CASSRTAAGNTIYF
TRBV9,many,TRBD1,TRBJ2-3,TGTGCCAGCAGCGAGGGGGCTAACCCTAGCACAGATACGCAGTATTTT,CASSEGANPSTDTQYF
TRBV6-5,many,TRBD1,TRBJ1-5,TGTGCCAGCAGTTACTCGACCAGGACAGGGGCTCGGGGTCAGCCCCAGCATTTT,CASSYSTRTGARGQPQHF
TRBV10-3,many,-,TRBJ1-2,TGTGCCATCAGTGAGCAGGAAGCTAACTATGGCTACACCTTC,CAISEQEANYGYTF
TRBV5-4,-,-,TRBJ2-7,TGTGCCAGCAGCTTCGGAATAGCCTACGAGCAGTACTTC,CASSFGIAYEQYF
TRBV5-1,many,-,TRBJ2-2,TGCGCCAGCAGTCCCCGCGGGCACCAGAACACCGGGGAGCTGTTTTTT,CASSPRGHQNTGELFF
TRBV7-6,few,-,TRBJ2-3,TGTGCCAGCAGCTTAGTGGACGCGTCCACAGATACGCAGTATTTT,CASSLVDASTDTQYF
TRBV20-1,-,TRBD1,TRBJ2-7,TGCAGTGCTGATAGACAGGGCGGCGAGCAGTACTTC,CSADRQGGEQYF
TRBV7-2,few,TRBD2,TRBJ2-3,TGTGCCAGCAGCGTCGGACTAGATGGCACAGATACGCAGTATTTT,CASSVGLDGTDTQYF
TRBV4-1,-,-,TRBJ2-5,TGCGCCAGCAGCCAGCCTCAAGAGACCCAGTACTTC,CASSQPQETQYF
TRBV5-5,-,-,TRBJ2-7,TGTGCCAGCAGCACGGAGGCAGGGCAAAAAGGGCACGAGCAGTACTTC,CASSTEAGQKGHEQYF
TRBV20-1,many,-,TRBJ2-1,TGCAGTGCTAGAGTGGACGGGAAAGACAATGAGCAGTTCTTC,CSARVDGKDNEQFF
TRBV12-3/TRBV12-4,-,TRBD2,TRBJ2-3,TGTGCCAGCAGGCCCGCGGGAGGGCCCATCACAGATACGCAGTATTTT,CASRPAGGPITDTQYF
TRBV3-1,many,-,TRBJ2-1,TGTGCCAGCAGCCAAGTAGGACAGTTGAGCTCCTACAATGAGCAGTTCTTC,CASSQVGQLSSYNEQFF
TRBV7-6,many,-,TRBJ2-3,TGTGCCAGCAGCTCCTCTCCAAACAGGTTCACAGATACGCAGTATTTT,CASSSSPNRFTDTQYF
TRBV28,few,-,TRBJ2-1,TGTGCCAGCAGTTTTGCCCATACCTACAATGAGCAGTTCTTC,CASSFAHTYNEQFF
TRBV20-1,few,-,TRBJ1-2,TGCAGTCCTTTGCCGGGGGGCTCTGGTGGCTACACCTTC,CSPLPGGSGGYTF
TRBV29-1,-,-,TRBJ2-6,TGCAGCGTGCCCAGCGGCGGGCTAGGGGCCAACGTCCTGACTTTT,CSVPSGGLGANVLTF
TRBV6-1,-,TRBD2,TRBJ2-5,TGTGCCAGCAGTGAAGAAGCGGGGGGAGGAGAGACCCTGTACTTC,CASSEEAGGGETLYF
TRBV12-3/TRBV12-4,many,-,TRBJ2-4,TGTGCCACCCTAGGGGGAGGGGCCAAAAACATTCAGTACTTC,CATLGGGAKNIQYF
TRBV10-3,few,-,TRBJ1-1,TGTGCCATCAGTGAGGATTGGGGGATCATGAACACTGAAGCTTTCTTT,CAISEDWGIMNTEAFF
TRBV24-1,-,-,TRBJ2-3,TGTGCCACCAGTTCGAGCACAGATACGCAGTATTTT,CATSSSTDTQYF
TRBV11-2,few,-,TRBJ2-3,TGTGCCAGCAGCTTAACAGGGAACACTACAGATACGCAGTATTTT,CASSLTGNTTDTQYF
TRBV11-2,many,TRBD2,TRBJ2-3,TGTGCCAGCAGCCGGGTCGCCTTGGCGGGGGTCTTTCCCGATACGCAGTATTTT,CASSRVALAGVFPDTQYF
TRBV29-1,many,-,TRBJ1-1,TGCAGCGTTGCCCAGGGCAACACTGAAGCTTTCTTT,CSVAQGNTEAFF